The T cell receptor (beta chain) described here comes from a study of shared clonotypes between healthy human individuals. Each replicate PCR on the sorted subsets used 150 to 200 ng DNA (roughly 30,000 T cell genomes). Assay used: immunoSEQ multiplex PCR; TCRdb lists only in-frame clones, some missing. The data hold around 510,000 clones, with about 96% observed a single time. Germline assignment: CDR1 MDHEN and CDR2 SYDVKM. The CDR3 runs 15 residues. Input material: naive CD4+ T cells sorted from blood. The subset was: CD45RA+ positively selected. The genes are TRBV28 and TRBJ2-5; weak D call: TRBD1 (7 bases). The end of the DNA aligns better with TRBJ2-7, so the J call may be wrong. This TCR was sampled from a woman between 25 and 40 years old in good health. The CDR3: CASSSQGRSLYEQYF. In DNA form, the CDR3 reads TGTGCCAGCAGTTCACAGGGGAGGTCTTTGTACGAGCAGTACTTC.